This TCR beta chain was observed in a study of identical twins' blood T cells (dated by TCRdb to 2013 to 2014). Looking at the study overall: The 12 libraries, six for the alpha chain and six for the beta chain, together yielded around 51 million Illumina reads. Using next-generation sequencing, the study compared the TCR alpha and beta chain repertoires of three pairs of monozygous twins to assess how genetics influences repertoire formation. Here is what the overall study found, with its caveats: Among the most abundant TCRbeta clonotypes, more CDR3 sequences were shared by each donor with her twin than with unrelated donors. V gene usage, even among non-selected out-of-frame TCRbeta clonotypes, was reported to be markedly more similar within twin pairs than between unrelated donors. Independent studies were stated to be required to validate the proposed role of the TCRalpha J segment in MHC recognition during thymic selection. The number of shared CDR3 clonotypes between two donors was mainly determined by the product of their cloneset sizes, and twins did not clearly deviate from this trend. Because the twins were raised together, environmental influences could not be ruled out as an explanation for the similarity between twins.

The donors were six healthy women who made up three monozygous twin pairs. All three twin pairs had been reared together, and it was thought likely that the same infectious agents and vaccines had been met by these twin pairs. TCR cDNA libraries were prepared from RNA that had been isolated from peripheral blood mononuclear cells. As to this clonotype: The specificity of this receptor is unknown. No clone much larger than this one lies a single base away; base qualities are absent.

The library came from 5' RACE. Sequencer: Illumina Genome Analyzer IIx. The RNA-based TCR cDNA libraries were made using a previously described protocol that was modified in several ways. To prevent cross-contamination, sample-specific barcodes were introduced on both ends of each TCR cDNA library during cDNA synthesis and amplification. Processing in the source paper ran as follows. Each individual had between about 95,000 and nearly 550,000 identified clonotypes, and each library contained about 2.2 to 4 million CDR3-containing reads. Reads with improper barcode index combinations were discarded, and clonesets were then built for each library with the MiTCR software. While assembling CDR3 clonotypes, MiTCR corrected PCR and sequencing errors and either filtered or rescued low-quality reads. Artificial out-of-frame clonotypes were removed by being mapped to in-frame sequences, with one indel in the CDR3 allowed. To measure how similar V and J gene usage was between donors, Jensen-Shannon divergence was divided by mean entropy. The public sequencing data were trimmed at Q25 with fastp and processed into clonotypes with MiXCR by TCRdb, which kept only in-frame beta chains. Rows are combined by CDR3 protein, so each entry shows the most common genes and DNA. The V and J calls were not made by the authors but by TCRdb's processing. Recorded for this sample are fewer than 450,000 distinct CDR3 sequences; about 28% of them occurred a single time. Clones ranked in the top ten supply 5.5% to 7% of the sample.

This TCR was recovered from a woman aged 18-55 years in good health. Sequencing was done on a sample of PBMCs.

The nucleotide sequence is TGTGCCAGCAGTTCGATGACCGCCAATGAAAAACTGTTTTTT. This is translated as CASSSMTANEKLFF. The receptor chain draws on TRBV6-5 and TRBJ1-4, with no reliable assignment of the D segment. CDR1 and CDR2, per the germline V gene, are MNHEY and SVGAGI. The CDR3 covers 14 residues, taking in both the cysteine and the phenylalanine. The only DNA kept is the CDR3, 42 bases in frame from the first base. V gives up 4 bases and J gives up 5 bases, and the segment between their germline ends measures 11 bases.